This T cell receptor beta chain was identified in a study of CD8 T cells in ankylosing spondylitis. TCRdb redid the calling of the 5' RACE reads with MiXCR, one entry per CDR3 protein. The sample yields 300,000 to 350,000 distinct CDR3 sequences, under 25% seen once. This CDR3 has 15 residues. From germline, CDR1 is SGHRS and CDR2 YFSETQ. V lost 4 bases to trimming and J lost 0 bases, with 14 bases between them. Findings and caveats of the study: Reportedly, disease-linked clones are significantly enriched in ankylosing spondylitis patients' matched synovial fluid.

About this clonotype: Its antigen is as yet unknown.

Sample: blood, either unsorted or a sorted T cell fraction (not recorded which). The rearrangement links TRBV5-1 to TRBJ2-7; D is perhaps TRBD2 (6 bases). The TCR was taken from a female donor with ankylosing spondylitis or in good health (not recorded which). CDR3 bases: TGCGCCAGCAGCCCCCCCGACGGGAGCTCCTACGAGCAGTACTTC. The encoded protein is CASSPPDGSSYEQYF.